This T cell receptor beta chain was obtained from a study of T cell responses to AZD1222 COVID-19 vaccine. Data came from immunoSEQ multiplex PCR; TCRdb stores just in-frame clones and leaves some out. The sample holds approximately 160,000 clones; approximately 90% are singletons and the top ten take about 3%. This CDR3 region has 15 residues. With 1 base removed from V and 6 bases from J, the gap between germline ends came to 16 bases. Germline V gene lookup returns CDR1 SGHTA and CDR2 FQGNSA. The specimen comprised peripheral blood, sampled on day 0 of AZD1222 vaccination. V gene TRBV7-2 combines with J gene TRBJ2-7; a possible D gene is TRBD2 (5 bases). This clonotype was obtained from an adult in good health. CDR3 in amino acids: CASSLGAAESGEQYF. The CDR3, as DNA: TGTGCCAGCAGCTTAGGGGCCGCAGAGAGCGGCGAGCAGTACTTC.